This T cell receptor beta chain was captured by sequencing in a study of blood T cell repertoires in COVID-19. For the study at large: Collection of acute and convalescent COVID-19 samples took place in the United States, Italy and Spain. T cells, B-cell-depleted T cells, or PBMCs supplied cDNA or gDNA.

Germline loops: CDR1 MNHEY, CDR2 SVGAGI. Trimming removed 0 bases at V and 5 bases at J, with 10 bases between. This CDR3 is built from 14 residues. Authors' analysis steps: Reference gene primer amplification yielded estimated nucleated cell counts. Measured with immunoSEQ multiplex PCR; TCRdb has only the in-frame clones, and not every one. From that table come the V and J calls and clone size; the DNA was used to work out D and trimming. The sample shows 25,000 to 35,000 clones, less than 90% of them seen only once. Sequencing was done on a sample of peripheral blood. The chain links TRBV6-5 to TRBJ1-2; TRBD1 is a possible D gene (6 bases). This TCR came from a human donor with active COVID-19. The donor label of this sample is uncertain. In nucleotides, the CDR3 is TGTGCCAGCAGTTACTCGAGGGGGAATTATGGCTACACCTTC. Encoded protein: CASSYSRGNYGYTF.